The present T cell receptor beta chain was sequenced within a study of T cells after yellow fever vaccination. For the study at large: Fractions containing few cells were prepared with SMART-Seq v4 Ultra Low Input.

For this clonotype: Antigen specificity is unknown.

CDR1 and CDR2 from the germline V gene are SGHAT and FQNNGV. Trimming shortened V by 4 bases and J by 0 bases, and 19 bases separated the two germline ends. This CDR3 contains 17 residues. TCR cDNA was made by 5'RACE template switching, adding a universal primer site and UMIs. TCRdb re-called the 5' RACE reads through MiXCR, storing one row per CDR3 protein. This repertoire shows about 580,000 distinct CDR3 sequences, around 16% found once; its top ten account for 15% to 20%. Study-wide findings and caveats: Post-booster repertoires again held most primary-vaccination clones (about 96% CD4, roughly 88% CD8). Clonotypes shared by both compartments, CD4 and CD8, made up a small share.

The sequences come from PBMCs, collected 4 to 5 days after the first yellow fever vaccination. The chain recombines TRBV11-2 with TRBJ2-7, with TRBD1 as a possible D gene (6 bases). This receptor was taken from a man younger than 30 who received the YFV17D yellow fever vaccine. The CDR3 protein is CASSWMDSIDLSYEQYF. CDR3 DNA sequence: TGTGCCAGCAGCTGGATGGACAGTATCGACCTCTCCTACGAGCAGTACTTC.